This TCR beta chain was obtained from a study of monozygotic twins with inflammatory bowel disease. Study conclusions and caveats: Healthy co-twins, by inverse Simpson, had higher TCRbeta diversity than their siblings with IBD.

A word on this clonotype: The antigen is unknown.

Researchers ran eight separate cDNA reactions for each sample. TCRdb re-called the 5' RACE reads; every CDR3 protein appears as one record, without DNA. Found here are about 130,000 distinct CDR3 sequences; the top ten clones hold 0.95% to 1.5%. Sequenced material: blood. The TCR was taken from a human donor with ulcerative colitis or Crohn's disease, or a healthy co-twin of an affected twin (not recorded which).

The CDR3 sequence: CSVVLLAGGEQFF. V is TRBV29-1 and J is TRBJ2-1; no DNA is available, so the TRBD2 call from TCRdb remains unchecked. CDR3 size: 13 residues. CDR1 SQVTM and CDR2 ANQGSEA come from the germline V gene.